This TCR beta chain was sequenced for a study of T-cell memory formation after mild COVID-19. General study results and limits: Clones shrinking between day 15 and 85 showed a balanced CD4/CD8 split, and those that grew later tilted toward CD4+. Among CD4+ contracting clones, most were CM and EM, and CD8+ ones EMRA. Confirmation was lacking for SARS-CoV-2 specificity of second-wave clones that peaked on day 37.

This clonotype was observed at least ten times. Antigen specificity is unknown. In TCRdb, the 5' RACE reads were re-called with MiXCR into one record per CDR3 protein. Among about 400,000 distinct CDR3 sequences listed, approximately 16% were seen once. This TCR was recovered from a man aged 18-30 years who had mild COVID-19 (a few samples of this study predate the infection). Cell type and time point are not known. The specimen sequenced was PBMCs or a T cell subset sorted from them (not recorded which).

In DNA form, the CDR3 reads TGTGCCAGCAGCTCAGGGGGGCTCTACGAGCAGTACTTC. This gives the protein CASSSGGLYEQYF. This chain links TRBV7-2 with TRBJ2-7; tentatively, D is TRBD1 (7 bases). The V end was cut by 4 bases, the J end by 3 bases, with 10 bases between. There are 13 residues in the CDR3. CDR1 SGHTA and CDR2 FQGNSA come from the germline V gene. Full variable domain (rest looked up from reference TRBV7-2 and TRBJ2-7): GAGVSQSPSNKVTEKGKDVELRCDPISGHTALYWYRQSLGQGLEFLIYFQGNSAPDKSGLPSDRFSAERTGGSVSTLTIQRTQQEDSAVYLCASSSGGLYEQYFGPGTRLTVT.